Presented here are 25 T cell receptor beta chains from one specimen sequenced in a study of T cells in Graves' hyperthyroidism and ophthalmopathy. RNA transcripts were the template for amplifying TCR beta CDR3 regions. First-round RT-PCR targeting the TCR CDR3 was performed with the HTBI primer set. Each CDR3 protein is one row after TCRdb ran MiXCR on the multiplex PCR reads. The repertoire includes around 440,000 distinct CDR3 sequences, about a sixth of them detected once, and around 7% sits in the top ten. The specimen sequenced was blood. The receptors derive from a woman aged 18-29 years with Graves' hyperthyroidism.

This clonotype appeared many times. The chain joins TRBV20-1 to TRBJ1-5; D is perhaps TRBD1 (5 bases). Germline values: CDR1 DFQATT, CDR2 SNEGSKA (reference sequence). Trimming took 1 base from V and 7 from J, leaving 11 bases between them. CDR3 length: 13 amino acids. The CDR3 DNA follows: TGCAGTGCTAGAGCGCAGGGTAAACAGCCCCAGCATTTT. Residues: CSARAQGKQPQHF.

There are many counts of this clonotype. The rearrangement links TRBV24-1 to TRBJ1-2; D not certain. The ends were cut back, 6 bases at V and 2 bases at J, with 6 bases in the middle. This CDR3 has 12 residues. Germline V gene data show CDR1 as KGHDR and CDR2 as SFDVKD. The CDR3 spells CATSPGNYGYTF. For the CDR3, the DNA is TGTGCCACCAGTCCGGGGAACTATGGCTACACCTTC.

This clonotype occurred once. The CDR3 here is CASSLTLSAYNEQFF. The CDR3, as DNA: TGTGCCAGTAGCCTTACACTCTCGGCCTACAATGAGCAGTTCTTC. This chain joins TRBV19 and TRBJ2-1; D call uncertain. Germline V gives CDR1 LNHDA, CDR2 SQIVND (reference sequence). CDR3 size: 15 residues. Between the trimmed V and J ends, which lost 6 bases and 2 bases, there was a span of 14 bases.

This clonotype came up many times. V usage is TRBV5-8 and J usage is TRBJ1-4; 7 bases map to TRBD1. J gave up 6 bases and V 1 base, and 6 bases lay outside the gene matches. The CDR3 contains 15 residues. The V gene's germline CDR1 is SGHTS and CDR2 YDEGEE. CDR3 protein: CASSLNRGIDEKLFF. The DNA for the CDR3 is TGTGCCAGCAGCTTGAACAGGGGAATCGATGAAAAACTGTTTTTT. The complete variable domain, with remaining parts taken from reference TRBV5-8 and TRBJ1-4, reads EAGVTQSPTHLIKTRGQQATLRCSPISGHTSVYWYQQALGLGLQFLLWYDEGEERNRGNFPPRFSGRQFPNYSSELNVNALELEDSALYLCASSLNRGIDEKLFFGSGTQLSVL.

This clonotype appeared a few times. The chain has TRBV4-1 and TRBJ2-2; TRBD2 matches 8 bases. V gave up 1 base and J gave up 0 bases; unmatched junction bases: 4. Germline CDR1 and CDR2: MGHRA and YSYEKL. The CDR3 is 17 amino acids. The CDR3 loop is CASSQGPGLANTGELFF. The CDR3 DNA reads as TGCGCCAGCAGCCAAGGACCGGGACTAGCGAACACCGGGGAGCTGTTTTTT.

Many counts were recorded for this clonotype. The V and J genes are TRBV3-1 and TRBJ2-5; either TRBD1 or TRBD2 may fit D (5 bases each). The V end was cut by 5 bases, the J end by 1 base, with 11 bases between. Per the germline V gene, CDR1 is LGHDT and CDR2 is YNNKEL (reference sequence). The CDR3 covers 14 residues. CDR3 DNA sequence: TGTGCCAGCAGCTTCCGGGGCAGCCAAGAGACCCAGTACTTC. This gives the protein CASSFRGSQETQYF.

The chain links TRBV19 to TRBJ1-1; 7 bases match TRBD1. V shed 4 bases and J 11 bases; nucleotides not matched to a gene: 10. The CDR3 is made up of 13 amino acids. Germline CDR1 reads LNHDA; CDR2 reads SQIVND (reference sequence). As DNA, the CDR3 is TGTGCCAGTAGTAAACTTCGACAGGGTTCGGCTTTCTTT. This sequence encodes CASSKLRQGSAFF.

This clonotype was seen many times. The J gene is TRBJ2-5, the V gene TRBV9; the match to TRBD1 covers 10 bases. Germline loops: CDR1 SGDLS, CDR2 YYNGEE. The CDR3 contains 16 residues. Trimming took 0 bases from V and 5 from J; bases not matched to a gene: 7. CDR3 sequence reads: CASSVGTDRGSETQYF. The CDR3 DNA is TGTGCCAGCAGCGTAGGGACGGACAGGGGGTCGGAGACCCAGTACTTC.

This clonotype was counted ten times or more. The chain combines TRBV7-9 with TRBJ2-3; 14 nucleotides agree with TRBD2. Germline V gene sequence: CDR1 SEHNR, CDR2 FQNEAQ (reference sequence). V trimming: 4 bases; J trimming: 4 bases; junction bases outside the gene matches: 13. The CDR3 runs 19 residues. The CDR3 nucleotides read TGTGCCAGCAGCTCTAGGAAGTTGGGACTAGCGGGAGTGGCAGATACGCAGTATTTT. This encodes CASSSRKLGLAGVADTQYF.

There are many counts of this clonotype. The chain combines TRBV4-1 with TRBJ2-7; the D call may be TRBD1 or TRBD2 (6 bases each). Trimming removed 1 base at V and 0 bases at J, with 13 bases between. The CDR3 runs to 16 residues. Germline loops: CDR1 MGHRA, CDR2 YSYEKL. The CDR3 DNA sequence: TGCGCCAGCAGCCAAGGTTCAGGGGAGGCCTCCTACGAGCAGTACTTC. It yields the protein CASSQGSGEASYEQYF.

This clonotype appeared many times. The chain couples TRBV7-2 to TRBJ2-7, with D possibly matching TRBD2 (6 bases). The CDR3 is made up of 12 amino acids. Trimming stripped 5 bases from V and 6 bases from J, with 11 bases between. Germline CDR1 reads SGHTA; CDR2 reads FQGNSA. CDR3 bases: TGTGCCAGCAGCAAAAGGGAGGCCGAGCAGTACTTC. Its translation: CASSKREAEQYF.

The table lists this clonotype with many counts. Germline and junction disagree at one end, which may indicate a read error. The chain joins TRBV9 to TRBJ2-3; D might be TRBD2 (6 bases). Looked up from germline, CDR1 is SGDLS and CDR2 is YYNGEE. The CDR3 length is 14 residues. CDR3 residues: CASTVGRIADTQYF. Written as DNA, the CDR3 is TGTGCCAGCACCGTAGGGAGGATAGCAGATACGCAGTATTTT.

This clonotype has at least ten counts. This chain links TRBV2 with TRBJ2-7; 8 positions agree with TRBD2. With 6 bases clipped from V and 2 bases from J, the junction kept 3 bases outside the gene matches. The CDR3 spans 13 residues. CDR1 and CDR2 from the germline V gene are SNHLY and FYNNEI. CDR3: CASRTSGPYEQYF. The CDR3 DNA sequence: TGTGCCAGCAGAACTAGCGGACCCTACGAGCAGTACTTC.

On this clonotype: Sequence at one end of the junction differs from germline and may be a read error. V is TRBV5-4 and J is TRBJ1-2; 7 bases are a match to TRBD1. CDR3 length: 16 amino acids. Germline V lookup: CDR1 SGHNT, CDR2 YYREEE (reference sequence). CDR3 sequence: CASSQKSRGGFYGYTF. For the CDR3, the DNA is TGCGCCAGCAGCCAAAAGTCCAGGGGGGGATTCTATGGCTACACCTTC.

The chain couples TRBV28 to TRBJ2-3, with D uncertain. Germline CDR1 MDHEN, CDR2 SYDVKM. The CDR3 has 15 amino acids. Trimming cost V 5 bases and J 4 bases, with 16 bases left between them. CDR3 in DNA: TGTGCCAGCAGTCAACAGCTCCTCCGCGCAGATACGCAGTATTTT. It encodes CASSQQLLRADTQYF. Drawing the rest from reference TRBV28 and TRBJ2-3, the complete variable domain is DVKVTQSSRYLVKRTGEKVFLECVQDMDHENMFWYRQDPGLGLRLIYFSYDVKMKEKGDIPEGYSVSREKKERFSLILESASTNQTSMYLCASSQQLLRADTQYFGPGTRLTVL.

This clonotype was seen only a few times. V usage is TRBV19 and J usage is TRBJ2-5; D unclear. The CDR3 extends over 16 amino acids. Germline V gene sequence: CDR1 LNHDA, CDR2 SQIVND (reference sequence). Trimming removed 1 base at V and 4 bases at J, with 16 bases between. CDR3 amino acids: CASSIGAGRRGETQYF. CDR3 bases: TGTGCCAGTAGTATAGGGGCTGGCAGGAGAGGAGAGACCCAGTACTTC.

This clonotype was detected a few times. The CDR3: CASSMFSVGSSYNEQFF. CDR3 nucleotide sequence: TGTGCCAGTAGTATGTTCTCGGTGGGGAGCTCCTACAATGAGCAGTTCTTC. The chain carries TRBV19 and TRBJ2-1; D perhaps matches TRBD2 (5 bases). This CDR3 has 17 residues. The V gene lost 3 bases and the J gene lost 0 bases, with 15 bases spanning the gap. Germline CDR1 and CDR2: LNHDA and SQIVND (reference sequence).

This clonotype was picked up a small number of times. The V gene is TRBV19, the J gene TRBJ1-5; the match to TRBD1 covers 12 bases. Looked up from germline, CDR1 is LNHDA and CDR2 is SQIVND (reference sequence). V lost 3 bases, J lost 7 bases, and 10 bases stayed unmatched. The CDR3 is 17 amino acids. For the CDR3, the DNA is TGTGCCAGTAGTATGTTGTGGGACAGGGGGCGCAGCCAGCCCCAGCATTTT. This gives the protein CASSMLWDRGRSQPQHF.

This clonotype was counted ten times or more. The J gene is TRBJ1-5, the V gene TRBV4-1; D might be TRBD1 (5 bases). The CDR3 sequence is 16 residues long. CDR1 MGHRA and CDR2 YSYEKL come from the germline V gene. V was shortened by 0 bases and J by 4 bases, with 13 bases between the two germline ends. CDR3 DNA sequence: TGCGCCAGCAGCCAAGATCAAGGGGCTGGAAATCAGCCCCAGCATTTT. It translates to CASSQDQGAGNQPQHF.

V usage is TRBV6-1 and J usage is TRBJ2-1; 7 nucleotides match TRBD2. This CDR3 contains 16 residues. The V gene end was trimmed by 6 bases and the J gene end by 0 bases; junction bases not matched to a gene: 8. Germline V CDR1 and CDR2: MNHNS, SASEGT. This CDR3 reads CASSVRGESSYNEQFF. The CDR3 bases are TGTGCCAGCAGCGTCCGGGGGGAAAGCTCCTACAATGAGCAGTTCTTC.

This clonotype was counted many times. The J gene is TRBJ2-5, the V gene TRBV6-1; TRBD1 is a possible D gene (5 bases). This CDR3 spans 13 amino acids. V was clipped by 7 bases and J by 1 base, with 10 bases between them. CDR1 is MNHNS, CDR2 SASEGT, per germline. The CDR3: CASNPGSQETQYF. The CDR3 DNA follows: TGTGCCAGCAATCCAGGGTCCCAAGAGACCCAGTACTTC.

The chain uses TRBV11-2 and TRBJ2-5; a weak D match, TRBD2 (6 bases). The germline CDR1 and CDR2 sequences are SGHAT and FQNNGV. The CDR3 sequence is 19 residues long. V dropped 0 bases and J dropped 3 bases, with 23 bases sitting between them. CDR3 DNA: TGTGCCAGCAGCTTAGAGGTTTTGTCCGGGAGACCAATTAAAGAGACCCAGTACTTC. This gives the protein CASSLEVLSGRPIKETQYF.

This chain links TRBV29-1 with TRBJ1-2, with TRBD1 matching over 10 bases. This CDR3 comprises 15 residues. V was pared by 3 bases and J by 1 base, with 5 bases of the junction left unmatched. The germline V gene encodes CDR1 SQVTM and CDR2 ANQGSEA. CDR3: CSVDMGTGVNYGYTF. The DNA of the CDR3 is TGCAGCGTTGATATGGGGACAGGGGTTAACTATGGCTACACCTTC. The full variable domain, rest sourced from reference TRBV29-1 and TRBJ1-2, is SAVISQKPSRDICQRGTSLTIQCQVDSQVTMMFWYRQQPGQSLTLIATANQGSEATYESGFVIDKFPISRPNLTFSTLTVSNMSPEDSSIYLCSVDMGTGVNYGYTFGSGTRLTVV.

The sample holds many counts of this clonotype. This chain uses TRBV12-3 or TRBV12-4 with TRBJ2-1; D call uncertain. The CDR3 consists of 13 residues. Trimming took off 4 bases at V and 4 bases at J, with 8 bases between the two ends. CDR3 sequence (DNA): TGTGCCAGCAGTTCCCGAAATTACAATGAGCAGTTCTTC. Its translation is CASSSRNYNEQFF.

V is TRBV18 and J is TRBJ1-2, with D possibly TRBD1 on 5 matching bases. The CDR3 is 16 amino acids. V was clipped by 2 bases and J by 6 bases, with 19 bases between them. Per the germline V gene, CDR1 is KGHSH and CDR2 is LQKENI. The CDR3 DNA follows: TGTGCCAGCTCACCAAACCCAGTGGGGGTGAGGCATGGCTACACCTTC. This encodes CASSPNPVGVRHGYTF.